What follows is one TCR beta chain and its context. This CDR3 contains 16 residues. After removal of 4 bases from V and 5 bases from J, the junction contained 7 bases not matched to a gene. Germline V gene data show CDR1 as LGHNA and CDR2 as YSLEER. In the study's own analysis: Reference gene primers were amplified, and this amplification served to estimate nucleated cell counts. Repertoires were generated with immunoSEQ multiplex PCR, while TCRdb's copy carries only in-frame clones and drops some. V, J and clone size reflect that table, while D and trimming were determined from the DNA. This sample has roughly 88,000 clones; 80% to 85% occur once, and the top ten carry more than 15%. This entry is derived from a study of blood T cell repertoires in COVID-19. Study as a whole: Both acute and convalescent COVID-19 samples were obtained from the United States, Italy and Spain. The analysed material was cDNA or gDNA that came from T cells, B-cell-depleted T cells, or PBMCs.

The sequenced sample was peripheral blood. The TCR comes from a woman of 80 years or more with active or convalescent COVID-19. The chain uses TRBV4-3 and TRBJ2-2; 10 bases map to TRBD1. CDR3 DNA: TGCGCCAGCAGCCCCGGACAGGGGGTGTTAACCGGGGAGCTGTTTTTT. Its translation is CASSPGQGVLTGELFF.